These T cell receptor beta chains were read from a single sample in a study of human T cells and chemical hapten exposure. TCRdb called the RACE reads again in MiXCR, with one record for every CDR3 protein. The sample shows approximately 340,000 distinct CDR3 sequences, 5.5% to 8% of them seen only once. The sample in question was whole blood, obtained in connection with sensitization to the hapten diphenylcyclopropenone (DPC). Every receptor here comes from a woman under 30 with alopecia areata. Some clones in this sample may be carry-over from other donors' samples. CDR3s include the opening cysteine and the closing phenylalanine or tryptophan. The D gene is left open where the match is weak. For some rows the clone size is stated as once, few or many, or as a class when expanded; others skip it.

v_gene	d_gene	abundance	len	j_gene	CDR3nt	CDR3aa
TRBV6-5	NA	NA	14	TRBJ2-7	TGTGCCAGCAGTTCCCTACAGGGTGTCTACGAGCAGTACTTC	CASSSLQGVYEQYF
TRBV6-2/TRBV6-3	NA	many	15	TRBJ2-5	TGTGCCCTCGGCGAGGGGGGCCCAATCGGAGAGACCCAGTACTTC	CALGEGGPIGETQYF
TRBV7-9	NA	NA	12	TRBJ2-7	TGTGCCAGCAGCGGTCTACAGGGACGGCAGTACTTC	CASSGLQGRQYF
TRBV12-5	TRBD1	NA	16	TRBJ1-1	TGTGCTAGTGGTTTGATAACTCACAGGGGAGGGACTGAAGCTTTCTTT	CASGLITHRGGTEAFF
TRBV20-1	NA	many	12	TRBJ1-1	TGCAGTGCTAGAGACAGGCACACTGAAGCTTTCTTT	CSARDRHTEAFF
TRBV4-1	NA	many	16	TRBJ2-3	TGCGCCAGCAGCCAAGCTCTCCATGACGACGCAGATACGCAGTATTTT	CASSQALHDDADTQYF
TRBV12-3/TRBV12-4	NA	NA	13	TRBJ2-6	TGTGCCAGCTGGGACTCTGGGGCCAACGTCCAGACTTTC	CASWDSGANVQTF
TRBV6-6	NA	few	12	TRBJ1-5	TGTGCCAGCAATCTCGGTAGACAGCCCCAGCATTTT	CASNLGRQPQHF
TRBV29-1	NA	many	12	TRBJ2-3	TGCAGCGCGGAGGGCCTCACAGATACGCAGTATTTT	CSAEGLTDTQYF
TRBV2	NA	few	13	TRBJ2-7	TGTGCCAGCAGTGGAATGACGGCCTACGAGCAGTACTTC	CASSGMTAYEQYF
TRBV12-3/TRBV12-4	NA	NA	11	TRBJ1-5	TGTGCCAGCAGTTTCGGACAGTCCCAGCATTTT	CASSFGQSQHF
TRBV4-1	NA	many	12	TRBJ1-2	TGCGCCAGCAGCCAAGAGGGGTATGGCTACACCTTC	CASSQEGYGYTF
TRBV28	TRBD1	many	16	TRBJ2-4	TGTGCCAGCAGATCCCCTGAGGGGGCGGCCAAAAACATTCAGTACTTC	CASRSPEGAAKNIQYF
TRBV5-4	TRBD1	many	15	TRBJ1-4	TGTGCCAGCAGCCAATGGACAGGGAAGAATGAAAAACTGTTTTTT	CASSQWTGKNEKLFF
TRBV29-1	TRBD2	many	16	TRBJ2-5	TGCAGCGTTGATGGAAGCGCGGGGGGACCTCAAGAGACCCAGTACTTC	CSVDGSAGGPQETQYF
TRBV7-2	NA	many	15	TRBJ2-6	TGTGCCAGCAGCCTCGGCGCCTCTGGGGCCAACGTCCTGACTTTC	CASSLGASGANVLTF
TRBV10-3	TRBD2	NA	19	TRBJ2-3	TGTGCCATCAGTGAGCCGCCTGGACTAGCGGGGGGAAGCACAGATACGCAGTATTTT	CAISEPPGLAGGSTDTQYF
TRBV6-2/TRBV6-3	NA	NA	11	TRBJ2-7	TGTGCCAGCAGTTATAAGTACGAGCAGTACTTC	CASSYKYEQYF
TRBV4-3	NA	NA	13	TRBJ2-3	TGCGCCAGCAGCCAAGATGAGGAAGATACGCAGTATTTT	CASSQDEEDTQYF
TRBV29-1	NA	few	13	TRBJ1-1	TGCAGCGTTGACAGGGGTTTGAACACTGAAGCTTTCTTT	CSVDRGLNTEAFF
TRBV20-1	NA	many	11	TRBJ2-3	TGCAGTGGGGAGTTGGCAGATACGCAGTATTTT	CSGELADTQYF
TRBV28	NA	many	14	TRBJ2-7	TGTGCCAGCAGCTCCTCGGCTAGCCCCCACGAGCAGTACTTC	CASSSSASPHEQYF
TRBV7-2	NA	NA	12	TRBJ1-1	TGTGCCAGCAGCTTAGCGGGACGAGAGGCTTTCTTT	CASSLAGREAFF
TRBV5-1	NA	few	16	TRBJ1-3	TGCGCCAGCAGCTTGGCCGGGGGGCGCTTTGGAAACACCATATATTTT	CASSLAGGRFGNTIYF
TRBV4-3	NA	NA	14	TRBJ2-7	TGCGCCAGCAGCCAAGGGGTCCAGGGGGGCGAGCAGTACTTC	CASSQGVQGGEQYF
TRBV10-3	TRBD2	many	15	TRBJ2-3	TGTGCCATCAGTGGACTAGCGGGTGAGACAGATACGCAGTATTTT	CAISGLAGETDTQYF
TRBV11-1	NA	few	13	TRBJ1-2	TGTGCCAGCAGCCGTGGGGAGAGCTTAAACTACACCTTC	CASSRGESLNYTF
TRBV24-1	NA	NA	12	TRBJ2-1	TGTGCCACCAGTGACACCTACAATGAGCAGTTCTTC	CATSDTYNEQFF
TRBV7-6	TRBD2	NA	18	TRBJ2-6	TGTGCCAGCAGCTTACTAGCGGGGGAACACCCTGGGGCCAACGTCCTGACTTTC	CASSLLAGEHPGANVLTF
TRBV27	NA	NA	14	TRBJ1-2	TGTGCCAGCAGTTTACGAGGAGGGGACTATGGCTACACCTTC	CASSLRGGDYGYTF
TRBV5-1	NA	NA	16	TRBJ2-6	TGCGCCAGCAGCTTGCAGGGGCTTTCTGGGGCCAACGTCCTGACTTTC	CASSLQGLSGANVLTF
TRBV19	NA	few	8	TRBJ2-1	TGTGCCAGACCTGGGCAGTTCTTC	CARPGQFF
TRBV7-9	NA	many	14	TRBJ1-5	TGTGCCAGCAGCTTAGCCAATCCAGGGCAGCCCCAGCATTTT	CASSLANPGQPQHF
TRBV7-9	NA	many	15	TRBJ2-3	TGTGCCAGCAGCTTAATTCTCGCGGGCACAGATACGCAGTATTTT	CASSLILAGTDTQYF
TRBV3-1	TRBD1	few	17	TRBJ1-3	TGTGCCAGCAGCCAAGCAAAACGTGGGACAGGACGAAACACCATATATTTT	CASSQAKRGTGRNTIYF
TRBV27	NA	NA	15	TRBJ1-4	TGTGCCAGCTCTCGGGGGGTCGCAACTAATGAAAAACTGTTTTTT	CASSRGVATNEKLFF
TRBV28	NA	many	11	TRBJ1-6	TGTGCCAGCAGTTCGGAGACACCCCTCCACTTT	CASSSETPLHF
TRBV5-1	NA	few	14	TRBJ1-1	TGCGCCAGCAGCCGGGCGGGACAGAACACTGAAGCTTTCTTT	CASSRAGQNTEAFF
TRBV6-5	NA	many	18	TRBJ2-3	TGTGCCAGCAGTTACTCGAGTCACGGGGACTCTAGCACAGATACGCAGTATTTT	CASSYSSHGDSSTDTQYF
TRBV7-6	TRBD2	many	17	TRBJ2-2	TGTGCCAGCAGCTTATCGGTGGGAGGCGGGAGCACCGGGGAGCTGTTTTTT	CASSLSVGGGSTGELFF
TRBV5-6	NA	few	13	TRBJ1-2	TGTGCCAGCAGCCAGGGGAATCTATATGGCTACACCTTC	CASSQGNLYGYTF
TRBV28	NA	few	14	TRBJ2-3	TGTGCCAGCAGTTGGAGGGGCCGTACAGATACGCAGTATTTT	CASSWRGRTDTQYF
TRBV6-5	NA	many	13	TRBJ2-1	TGTGCCAGCAACCGGGGGTCCTACAATGAGCAGTTCTTC	CASNRGSYNEQFF
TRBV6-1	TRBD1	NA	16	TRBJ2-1	TGTGCCAGCAGCTCGCACCAGGACAGGGTTTGGGATGAGCAGTTCTTC	CASSSHQDRVWDEQFF
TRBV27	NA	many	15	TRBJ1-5	TGTGCCAGCAGTTGGGCGGGCAATAGCAATCAGCCCCAGCATTTT	CASSWAGNSNQPQHF
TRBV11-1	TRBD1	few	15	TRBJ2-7	TGTGCCAGCAGCTTGCATCCGACAGGGAATAGCGAGCAGTACTTC	CASSLHPTGNSEQYF